The sequence of this T cell receptor beta chain was determined in a study of a mutant IDH1 vaccine in newly diagnosed glioma. At the level of the study: The vaccination schedule gave patients eight doses in weeks 1, 3, 5, 7, 11, 15, 19 and 23. Patients arrived already treated with radiotherapy, temozolomide, or both, most having had both. Treated patients had a mean age of approximately 40 years and a sex split that was around 60% male and roughly 40% female. Study outcomes and limitations: Vaccine-induced responses were seen in about 95% of patients, spanning several MHC alleles.

TCRdb's copy holds only in-frame clones and misses some; the assay was immunoSEQ multiplex PCR. This table holds around 50,000 clones, approximately 90% found once. The time point is: week 5, during vaccination. A 20-mer mutant IDH1 peptide at 300 ug was injected subcutaneously with topical imiquimod. The germline V and J ends were trimmed by 0 bases and 1 base, with 9 bases remaining between them. Germline loops: CDR1 SGHDT, CDR2 YYEEEE. The CDR3 contains 15 residues. For this clone: Its target is not known.

The receptor was derived from a woman aged 35 to 49 with glioma. This chain joins TRBV5-6 and TRBJ2-3; D not certain. This material consisted of PBMCs, taken from a glioma patient whose treatment included an IDH1 peptide vaccine. CDR3 DNA: TGTGCCAGCAGCTTGGAGGGTTTGGGCACAGATACGCAGTATTTT. Its protein product is CASSLEGLGTDTQYF.